This passage covers 22 T cell receptor beta chains from one sample sequenced in a study of CD8+CD57+ T cells in acquired aplastic anemia. All patients picked for sequencing had shown, by flow cytometry, an expansion of CD8+CD57+ cells. Genomic DNA served as template for TCR beta VDJ and CDR3 profiling. TCRdb analysed the reads with MiXCR anew, one entry per CDR3 protein. The sample contains fewer than 200,000 distinct CDR3 sequences, roughly 43% of which appear only once. The source material was sorted CD4+, CD8+, or CD8+CD57+ T cells (not recorded which) from PBMCs. The origin of the receptors is a human donor with aplastic anemia.

This clonotype was detected many times. V and J are TRBV9 and TRBJ2-4; 13 nucleotides agree with TRBD2. CDR1 is SGDLS and CDR2 is YYNGEE in the germline V gene. CDR3 size: 16 residues. V lost 0 bases and J lost 8; bases outside the gene matches: 5. The CDR3 sequence is CASSVAPGLAGDIQYF. The CDR3 DNA follows: TGTGCCAGCAGCGTAGCTCCTGGACTAGCGGGGGACATTCAGTACTTC.

The chain has TRBV10-1 and TRBJ2-2; possibly TRBD2 for D (6 bases). Deletions cut 8 bases from V and 4 bases from J, with 11 bases between. This CDR3 spans 13 amino acids. CDR1 WNHNN and CDR2 SYGVQD come from the germline V gene (reference sequence). The DNA of the CDR3 is TGCGCCAGCGCGGGACTCCCCACCGGGGAGCTGTTTTTT. Amino acid sequence: CASAGLPTGELFF.

The table lists this clonotype with many counts. The CDR3 DNA sequence: TGTGCCAGCAGCTTCGACAGGGGAGGAAAACTGTTTTTT. Translation gives CASSFDRGGKLFF. The chain joins TRBV7-9 to TRBJ1-4, with TRBD1 matching over 8 bases. This CDR3 has 13 residues. The ends lost 3 bases at V and 10 bases at J; junction bases unmatched: 4. The germline gives CDR1 SEHNR, CDR2 FQNEAQ (reference sequence). The complete variable domain, with remaining parts taken from reference TRBV7-9 and TRBJ1-4, reads DTGVSQNPRHKITKRGQNVTFRCDPISEHNRLYWYRQTLGQGPEFLTYFQNEAQLEKSRLLSDRFSAERPKGSFSTLEIQRTEQGDSAMYLCASSFDRGGKLFFGSGTQLSVL.

The gene calls are TRBV7-6 and TRBJ2-3; D remains ambiguous. The CDR3 has 13 residues. V gave up 6 bases and J gave up 1 base, with 8 bases separating them. CDR1 is SGHVS and CDR2 is FNYEAQ in the germline V gene. The CDR3 coding sequence is TGTGCCAGCAGTTTTGGGGGCACAGATACGCAGTATTTT. Translating gives CASSFGGTDTQYF.

This clonotype came up a few times. The chain couples TRBV19 to TRBJ1-1; D gene uncertain. CDR3 length: 14 residues. Trimming pared 3 bases from V and 1 base from J, leaving 9 bases between. Germline loops: CDR1 LNHDA, CDR2 SQIVND (reference sequence). CDR3 residues: CASSISSSNTEAFF. Written as DNA, the CDR3 is TGTGCCAGTAGTATCTCCTCGTCGAACACTGAAGCTTTCTTT.

The rearrangement joins TRBV6-1 to TRBJ2-7, with D perhaps TRBD1 (6 bases). The CDR3 has 16 amino acids. Deletions cut 6 bases from V and 5 bases from J, with 23 bases between. From germline, CDR1 is MNHNS and CDR2 SASEGT. CDR3 in DNA: TGTGCCAGCAGCGCCGGAATTGCACAGGGAGCCCACGAGCAGTACTTC. Amino acid sequence: CASSAGIAQGAHEQYF.

This clonotype was seen once. Likely a read error: the CDR3 ends without its conserved phenylalanine or tryptophan. The DNA is omitted, as the CDR3 cannot be located on it reliably, and the CDR3 follows TCRdb's listing. The chain recombines TRBV19 with TRBJ1-2; no check of the table's D call, TRBD1, against the DNA was made. CDR1 and CDR2 (germline): LNHDA, SQIVND (reference sequence). The CDR3 length equals 12 residues, ends included. CDR3 sequence reads: CASSPTGYGYTS.

As concerns this clonotype: One junction end does not reproduce the germline sequence, and a read error may be involved. The V gene is TRBV29-1, the J gene TRBJ2-1; TRBD2 might be the D (6 bases). Germline lookup yields CDR1 SQVTM and CDR2 ANQGSEA. CDR3 length: 14 amino acids. The CDR3 spells CSVGLAQTYNEQLF. The CDR3 coding sequence is TGCAGCGTTGGGCTAGCGCAAACCTACAATGAGCAGCTCTTC.

This clonotype was detected many times. The CDR3 sequence: CASSSVVWSQETQYF. The CDR3 nucleotides are TGTGCCAGCAGCTCGGTCGTATGGAGCCAAGAGACCCAGTACTTC. The chain combines TRBV7-8 with TRBJ2-5; D gene uncertain. CDR3 length equals 15 residues. The germline V and J ends were trimmed by 4 bases and 1 base, with 13 bases remaining between them. Per germline, CDR1 SGHVS and CDR2 FQNEAQ.

This chain connects TRBV2 to TRBJ1-2, with D perhaps matching TRBD1 (6 bases). Germline loops: CDR1 SNHLY, CDR2 FYNNEI. CDR3 size: 13 residues. Trimming cost V 7 bases and J 2 bases, with 11 bases left between them. This CDR3 reads CASTEGHNYGYTF. For the CDR3, the DNA is TGTGCCAGCACCGAGGGACACAACTATGGCTACACCTTC.

This clonotype was observed at least ten times. This chain links TRBV19 with TRBJ2-7; tentative D call: TRBD1 (6 bases). CDR1 is LNHDA and CDR2 is SQIVND in the germline V gene (reference sequence). Trimming shortened V by 4 bases and J by 3 bases, and 13 bases separated the two germline ends. This CDR3 is 14 amino acids long. As DNA, the CDR3 is TGTGCCAGTAGTACCGGGACACTGAACTACGAGCAGTACTTC. Translating it yields CASSTGTLNYEQYF.

The chain couples TRBV7-8 to TRBJ2-2, with D possibly TRBD1 on 5 matching bases. Trimming pared 5 bases from V and 0 bases from J, leaving 10 bases between. The CDR3 runs 15 residues. From germline, CDR1 is SGHVS and CDR2 FQNEAQ. This CDR3 is CASSTGHPNTGELFF. The CDR3 nucleotides read TGTGCCAGCAGCACAGGACATCCGAACACCGGGGAGCTGTTTTTT.

Ten or more counts support this clonotype. The chain joins TRBV15 to TRBJ2-7; D is ambiguous. Between the trimmed V and J ends, which lost 1 base and 2 bases, there was a span of 6 bases. The CDR3 has 13 residues. Germline assignment: CDR1 LNHNV and CDR2 YYDKDF (reference sequence). The CDR3 DNA sequence: TGTGCCACCAGCAGAGGGCTAGCCTACGAGCAGTACTTC. It is translated as CATSRGLAYEQYF.

The rearrangement uses TRBV7-2 and TRBJ2-7; no definite D call. The CDR3 spans 12 residues. Deletions cut 3 bases from V and 4 bases from J, with 7 bases between. Germline V lookup: CDR1 SGHTA, CDR2 FQGNSA. CDR3 in amino acids: CASSLKAYEQYF. CDR3 nucleotide sequence: TGTGCCAGCAGCTTGAAAGCTTACGAGCAGTACTTC.

The J gene is TRBJ2-4, the V gene TRBV5-4, with TRBD1 identical over 10 bases. Unmatched junction bases numbered 3, after V lost 4 bases and J lost 5 bases. The V gene's germline CDR1 is SGHNT and CDR2 YYREEE (reference sequence). This CDR3 comprises 14 residues. The CDR3, as DNA: TGTGCCAGCAGCGCCGGACAGGGGGAAAACATTCAGTACTTC. Translating gives CASSAGQGENIQYF.

The CDR3 spells CASSYASVYAYEQYF. The CDR3 bases are TGTGCCAGCAGTTACGCTAGCGTTTACGCCTACGAGCAGTACTTC. This chain uses TRBV6-5 with TRBJ2-7, with D tentatively TRBD2 (6 bases). Per germline, CDR1 MNHEY and CDR2 SVGAGI. Between the trimmed V and J ends, which lost 2 bases and 2 bases, there was a span of 13 bases. The CDR3 is 15 residues long.

This clonotype turned up a few times. The gene calls are TRBV15 and TRBJ2-7; D unresolved. The V gene lost 0 bases and the J gene lost 4 bases, with 7 bases spanning the gap. Looked up from germline, CDR1 is LNHNV and CDR2 is YYDKDF (reference sequence). The CDR3 spans 13 residues. The CDR3 nucleotides read TGTGCCACCAGCAGAGATTCCCCTTACGAGCAGTACTTC. Amino acids: CATSRDSPYEQYF.

This clonotype has at least ten counts. The rearrangement uses TRBV2 and TRBJ1-3; 9 bases agree with TRBD1. Germline CDR1 and CDR2: SNHLY and FYNNEI. The CDR3 spans 15 residues. V gave up 4 bases and J gave up 5 bases; unmatched junction bases: 6. The CDR3 DNA follows: TGTGCCAGCAGTGTCGGGACAGGGAGTAGAAACACCATATATTTT. Amino acid sequence: CASSVGTGSRNTIYF.

This clonotype was recorded at least ten times. V gene TRBV19 combines with J gene TRBJ2-2; D not resolved. This CDR3 comprises 17 residues. The V end lost 1 base, the J end lost 7 bases, and 19 bases lay between the germline ends. Germline-derived CDR1 and CDR2 are LNHDA and SQIVND (reference sequence). The CDR3 region has the DNA TGTGCCAGTAGTATAGGTATCGCGCGAAATCTCCGCGGGGAGCTGTTTTTT. Residues: CASSIGIARNLRGELFF. Variable domain in full (rest from reference TRBV19 and TRBJ2-2): DGGITQSPKYLFRKEGQNVTLSCEQNLNHDAMYWYRQDPGQGLRLIYYSQIVNDFQKGDIAEGYSVSREKKESFPLTVTSAQKNPTAFYLCASSIGIARNLRGELFFGEGSRLTVL.

The CDR3 loop reads CASSKRPTNQPQHF. DNA for the CDR3: TGTGCCAGCAGCAAAAGACCGACTAATCAGCCCCAGCATTTT. This chain connects TRBV11-1 to TRBJ1-5; no clear D. From germline, CDR1 is SGHAT and CDR2 FQDESV (reference sequence). This CDR3 is built from 14 residues. V was trimmed by 5 bases and J by 4 bases, leaving 12 bases between them.

This clonotype was picked up a small number of times. The chain links TRBV18 to TRBJ2-5; D is possibly TRBD1 (6 bases). Between the trimmed V and J ends, which lost 6 bases and 3 bases, there was a span of 20 bases. The length of the CDR3 is 16 residues. Germline V gene sequence: CDR1 KGHSH, CDR2 LQKENI. In DNA, the CDR3 is TGTGCCAGCTCGCCCCTTCCACAGGGTTCGGAAGAGACCCAGTACTTC. Encoded protein: CASSPLPQGSEETQYF.

This clonotype came up a few times. A read error is possible here, since a much larger clone lies one base away. The chain uses TRBV5-4 and TRBJ2-7; the D gene could be TRBD1 or TRBD2 (5 bases each). Germline loops: CDR1 SGHNT, CDR2 YYREEE (reference sequence). There are 15 residues in the CDR3. CDR3 sequence: CASGLAGTAAYEQYF. The CDR3 region has the DNA TGTGCCAGCGGCTTGGCCGGGACGGCAGCCTACGAGCAGTACTTC. Supplemented by reference TRBV5-4 and TRBJ2-7, the full variable domain reads ETGVTQSPTHLIKTRGQQVTLRCSSQSGHNTVSWYQQALGQGPQFIFQYYREEENGRGNFPPRFSGLQFPNYSSELNVNALELDDSALYLCASGLAGTAAYEQYFGPGTRLTVT.